Presented here are 29 T cell receptor beta chains from one specimen sequenced in a study of T cell responses to AZD1222 COVID-19 vaccine (dated by TCRdb to 2020 to 2023). The library was produced with the immunoSEQ multiplex PCR assay. Held by TCRdb, this immuneACCESS table contains in-frame sequences only and omits some clones. Under half of the omission traces to an unresolved V gene where checked; the cause of the rest is unknown. Across this sample there are around 70,000 clones, with around 85% seen only once. About 20% of the sample rests with the top ten. Explained via the paper, the time point label denotes: baseline before first vaccination. Sequencing used peripheral blood, obtained on day 0 of AZD1222 vaccination. Every receptor here comes from an adult in good health.

The chain uses TRBV2 and TRBJ1-2; 7 positions match TRBD1. Germline lookup yields CDR1 SNHLY and CDR2 FYNNEI. The CDR3 consists of 12 residues. V shed 6 bases and J 4 bases; nucleotides not matched to a gene: 2. The CDR3 region has the DNA TGTGCCAGCAGATGGGACAGCTATGGCTACACCTTC. Translating gives CASRWDSYGYTF.

CDR3 nucleotides: TGCAGCGTTGGGGGGGCCTGGAACACTGAAGCTTTCTTT. This sequence encodes CSVGGAWNTEAFF. V usage is TRBV29-1 and J usage is TRBJ1-1, with D tentatively TRBD1 (6 bases). The CDR3 loop spans 13 amino acids. The germline gives CDR1 SQVTM, CDR2 ANQGSEA. Trimming shortened V by 4 bases and J by 1 base, and 10 bases separated the two germline ends. Drawing the rest from reference TRBV29-1 and TRBJ1-1, the complete variable domain is SAVISQKPSRDICQRGTSLTIQCQVDSQVTMMFWYRQQPGQSLTLIATANQGSEATYESGFVIDKFPISRPNLTFSTLTVSNMSPEDSSIYLCSVGGAWNTEAFFGQGTRLTVV.

The V call is TRBV11-2, the J call TRBJ2-7; 10 nucleotides match TRBD1. The V gene's germline CDR1 is SGHAT and CDR2 FQNNGV. Germline trimming cut 3 bases from V and 2 bases from J; bases unmatched to any gene: 10. CDR3 length equals 17 residues. CDR3 coding DNA: TGTGCCAGCAGCTTGGACGGGACAGGGGTAATCGCCTACGAGCAGTACTTC. This encodes CASSLDGTGVIAYEQYF.

The chain couples TRBV28 to TRBJ1-2; D gene unclear. The CDR3 totals 12 residues. Germline CDR1 and CDR2: MDHEN and SYDVKM. Trimming took 2 bases from V and 7 from J, leaving 8 bases between them. CDR3 amino acids: CASSLRLGGYTF. In nucleotides, the CDR3 is TGTGCCAGCAGTTTACGGCTGGGTGGCTACACCTTC.

This clone was recorded a few times. DNA of the CDR3: TGCGCCAGCAGCCCTCTTTCCTCAGCCACATACACTGAAGCTTTCTTT. As protein: CASSPLSSATYTEAFF. V and J are TRBV5-1 and TRBJ1-1; D call uncertain. Trimming pared 4 bases from V and 3 bases from J, leaving 19 bases between. The CDR3 sequence is 16 residues long. The germline V gene encodes CDR1 SGHRS and CDR2 YFSETQ.

Written as DNA, the CDR3 is TGTGCCAGCAGCCAAGAAAGGGCTAGCGGGTCACCCATAAGGGGGGAGACCCAGTACTTC. It codes for CASSQERASGSPIRGETQYF. V and J are TRBV4-2 and TRBJ2-5, with 8 positions matching TRBD2. J gave up 5 bases and V 0 bases, and 20 bases lay outside the gene matches. Germline V lookup: CDR1 LGHNA, CDR2 YNFKEQ. This CDR3 is built from 20 residues.

This sequence joins TRBV5-6 and TRBJ2-2; 8 nucleotides match TRBD2. The V gene end was trimmed by 4 bases and the J gene end by 6 bases; junction bases not matched to a gene: 8. CDR1 SGHDT and CDR2 YYEEEE come from the germline V gene. CDR3 length: 15 amino acids. CDR3 loop: CASSPSGLGPGELFF. CDR3 DNA: TGTGCCAGCAGCCCATCGGGACTAGGTCCCGGGGAGCTGTTTTTT.

The chain employs TRBV24-1 and TRBJ2-1; 16 nucleotides line up with TRBD2. The CDR3 consists of 16 residues. Per the germline V gene, CDR1 is KGHDR and CDR2 is SFDVKD. Trimming cost V 1 base and J 10 bases; bases outside gene matches: 3. CDR3 protein: CATSDFGTSGRVEQFF. CDR3 sequence (DNA): TGTGCCACCAGTGATTTCGGGACTAGCGGGAGGGTCGAGCAGTTCTTC.

V usage is TRBV14 and J usage is TRBJ1-6, with D uncertain. This CDR3 is built from 13 residues. V lost 0 bases, J lost 10 bases, and 7 bases lay in between. The germline CDR1 and CDR2 sequences are SGHDN and FVKESK. CDR3 loop: CASSQDRVSPLHF. Written as DNA, the CDR3 is TGTGCCAGCAGCCAAGATCGAGTATCACCCCTCCACTTT.

The genes are TRBV5-1 and TRBJ1-2; 11 bases are shared with TRBD1. Trimming removed 3 bases from V and 7 bases from J; junction bases left unmatched: 8. The CDR3 has 15 residues. Germline CDR1 and CDR2: SGHRS and YFSETQ. The CDR3, as DNA: TGCGCCAGCAGCTCCGACCCCGGGACAGGGGGTGGCTACACCTTC. This gives the protein CASSSDPGTGGGYTF.

This sequence joins TRBV19 and TRBJ1-2, with 7 positions matching TRBD1. CDR1 and CDR2 from the germline V gene are LNHDA and SQIVND (reference sequence). The V gene end was trimmed by 7 bases and the J gene end by 4 bases; junction bases not matched to a gene: 3. This CDR3 contains 12 residues. CDR3 sequence reads: CASTDRVYGYTF. CDR3 bases: TGTGCCAGTACTGACAGGGTCTATGGCTACACCTTC.

A remark on this clone: An end of the junction differs from the germline gene, which may be a read error. This rearrangement joins TRBV7-7 to TRBJ1-1; perhaps TRBD1 as D (5 bases). Looked up from germline, CDR1 is SSHAT and CDR2 is FNYEAQ (reference sequence). CDR3 size: 13 residues. The DNA for the CDR3 is TGTGCTAGCAGCTTAGGGGTTGACACTGAAGCTTTCTTT. It codes for CASSLGVDTEAFF.

The chain is built from TRBV5-1 and TRBJ2-1; 7 bases are shared with TRBD2. The CDR3 runs 15 residues. Germline V CDR1 and CDR2: SGHRS, YFSETQ. V was clipped by 1 base and J by 3 bases; unmatched bases: 4. The CDR3 sequence is CASSLLASGYNEQFF. In DNA form, the CDR3 reads TGCGCCAGCAGCTTGTTGGCTAGCGGCTACAATGAGCAGTTCTTC.

The chain combines TRBV28 with TRBJ1-1, with D possibly TRBD1 on 6 matching bases. The CDR3 runs 14 residues. Per the germline V gene, CDR1 is MDHEN and CDR2 is SYDVKM. V shed 8 bases and J shed 4 bases, with 17 bases lying between them. CDR3 sequence: CASGNTGPATEAFF. CDR3 DNA sequence: TGTGCCAGCGGAAATACAGGGCCAGCCACTGAAGCTTTCTTT.

This chain uses TRBV11-2 with TRBJ2-5; D ambiguous. CDR1 is SGHAT, CDR2 FQNNGV, per germline. The CDR3 consists of 11 residues. V lost 6 bases and J lost 5, with 7 bases in between. The CDR3 is CASSARETQYF. CDR3 nucleotides: TGTGCCAGCAGTGCGCGTGAGACCCAGTACTTC.

The genes are TRBV5-1 and TRBJ1-1; 8 bases align to TRBD1. The CDR3 spans 16 residues. Germline V gene sequence: CDR1 SGHRS, CDR2 YFSETQ. V dropped 2 bases and J dropped 5; count of bases not matched to a gene: 11. The CDR3 loop reads CASSFRAGTGGTEAFF. The CDR3 nucleotides read TGCGCCAGCAGCTTCCGCGCCGGGACAGGAGGGACTGAAGCTTTCTTT.

The V gene is TRBV12-3 or TRBV12-4, the J gene TRBJ1-2, with D uncertain. The CDR3 spans 13 residues. V was cut by 2 bases and J by 0 bases, with 4 bases left in between. CDR3 protein: CASSLRANYGYTF. For the CDR3, the DNA is TGTGCCAGCAGTTTAAGGGCTAACTATGGCTACACCTTC.

The chain couples TRBV14 to TRBJ1-2; no reliable D call. Trimming stripped 4 bases from V and 7 bases from J, with 19 bases between. The CDR3 has 15 amino acids. Germline V gene lookup returns CDR1 SGHDN and CDR2 FVKESK. Here the CDR3 reads CASSPRYRRRVGYTF. The CDR3 DNA reads as TGTGCCAGCAGCCCAAGATATCGGCGACGAGTTGGCTACACCTTC.

The V gene is TRBV6-2 or TRBV6-3, the J gene TRBJ1-2; D gene uncertain. The ends were cut back, 5 bases at V and 8 bases at J, with 15 bases in the middle. CDR1 and CDR2 from the germline V gene are MNHEY and SVGEGT. The CDR3 spans 13 residues. Here the CDR3 DNA reads TGTGCCAGCAGTCCGGGAGTAGGTGGCGGCTACACCTTC. Protein product: CASSPGVGGGYTF.

The chain links TRBV5-1 to TRBJ2-2, with no clear D. The CDR3 spans 13 residues. The germline CDR1 and CDR2 sequences are SGHRS and YFSETQ. V lost 5 bases, J lost 6 bases, and 11 bases lay in between. In DNA, the CDR3 is TGCGCCAGCAGAGTTCCTGGGGCCGGGGAGCTGTTTTTT. This encodes CASRVPGAGELFF.

The gene calls are TRBV6-5 and TRBJ2-7, with 7 bases aligning to TRBD1. V lost 8 bases, J lost 2 bases, and 3 bases stayed unmatched. The CDR3 has 12 residues. Looked up from germline, CDR1 is MNHEY and CDR2 is SVGAGI. For the CDR3, the DNA is TGTGCCAGCGGGGACAGACCCTACGAGCAGTACTTC. Translation gives CASGDRPYEQYF.

The chain links TRBV15 to TRBJ1-3, with 8 bases lining up with TRBD1. The germline V gene has CDR1 LNHNV and CDR2 YYDKDF (reference sequence). V shed 10 bases and J 7 bases; nucleotides not matched to a gene: 9. There are 13 residues in the CDR3. CDR3 nucleotides: TGTGCCAGCACGACAGGGGTGGGGAACACCATATATTTT. Its protein is CASTTGVGNTIYF. The full variable domain, rest sourced from reference TRBV15 and TRBJ1-3, is DAMVIQNPRYQVTQFGKPVTLSCSQTLNHNVMYWYQQKSSQAPKLLFHYYDKDFNNEADTPDNFQSRRPNTSFCFLDIRSPGLGDTAMYLCASTTGVGNTIYFGEGSWLTVV.

The genes are TRBV15 and TRBJ1-6; TRBD1 might be the D (6 bases). The CDR3 has 15 residues. V lost 0 bases to trimming and J lost 7 bases, with 10 bases between them. The germline V gene encodes CDR1 LNHNV and CDR2 YYDKDF (reference sequence). The CDR3 region is CATSRDPQGNSPLHF. For the CDR3, the DNA is TGTGCCACCAGCAGAGATCCGCAGGGGAATTCACCCCTCCACTTT.

The chain has TRBV6-2 or TRBV6-3 and TRBJ1-5, with 11 bases fitting TRBD1. Looked up from germline, CDR1 is MNHEY and CDR2 is SVGEGT. The CDR3 runs to 16 residues. J gave up 6 bases and V 2 bases, and 6 bases lay outside the gene matches. The CDR3: CASSYRGQGDGQPQHF. In DNA, the CDR3 is TGTGCCAGCAGTTACCGGGGACAGGGGGACGGTCAGCCCCAGCATTTT.

The J gene is TRBJ1-3, the V gene TRBV9; the match to TRBD1 covers 7 bases. J gave up 4 bases and V 0 bases, and 1 base lay outside the gene matches. The germline V gene has CDR1 SGDLS and CDR2 YYNGEE. This CDR3 is 14 amino acids long. The CDR3 DNA sequence: TGTGCCAGCAGCGTAGAGGGACAGGGAAACACCATATATTTT. Its protein is CASSVEGQGNTIYF.

The V gene is TRBV6-1, the J gene TRBJ1-5; a possible D gene is TRBD1 (6 bases). In germline, CDR1 is MNHNS, CDR2 SASEGT. V lost 2 bases and J lost 3, with 11 bases in between. The CDR3 consists of 15 residues. The CDR3 nucleotides read TGTGCCAGCAGTGAAATGGGGGACAACAATCAGCCCCAGCATTTT. As protein: CASSEMGDNNQPQHF.

The chain combines TRBV29-1 with TRBJ1-1; maybe TRBD1 (6 bases). The CDR3 is 13 amino acids. Trimming stripped 5 bases from V and 6 bases from J, with 16 bases between. Per the germline V gene, CDR1 is SQVTM and CDR2 is ANQGSEA. The CDR3 coding sequence is TGCAGCGTTCAAACAGGGACGGGGGCTGAAGCTTTCTTT. Amino acid sequence: CSVQTGTGAEAFF.

The CDR3 nucleotides are TGTGCCTGGAGGATCGACGGGGGAGAGACTGAAGCTTTCTTT. Translated: CAWRIDGGETEAFF. The chain has TRBV30 and TRBJ1-1; weak D call: TRBD1 (5 bases). V was shortened by 3 bases and J by 5 bases, with 16 bases between the two germline ends. Germline lookup yields CDR1 GTSNPN and CDR2 SVGIG (reference sequence). The CDR3 consists of 14 residues.

The chain recombines TRBV15 with TRBJ2-3; the D gene is possibly TRBD2 (6 bases). CDR1 and CDR2 (germline): LNHNV, YYDKDF (reference sequence). V dropped 3 bases and J dropped 4 bases, with 20 bases sitting between them. This CDR3 is built from 17 residues. The CDR3 nucleotides are TGTGCCACCAGCAGTCCGGGGAGGACAATTTTCCCAGATACGCAGTATTTT. As protein: CATSSPGRTIFPDTQYF.